This T cell receptor beta chain was recovered during a study of blood T cell repertoires in COVID-19 (dated by TCRdb to 2020 to 2022). Some background on the complete study: The collaborator samples originated in the United States, Italy and Spain and spanned the acute and convalescent phases of COVID-19. The material from the prospective study consisted of cDNA or gDNA derived from T cells, B-cell-depleted T cells, or PBMCs. Deeply sampled blood TCRbeta repertoires from subjects exposed to, actively infected with, or recovered from COVID-19 were included in the dataset. A freely available public database, intended as a resource for researchers studying the immune response to SARS-CoV-2, is where the repertoires were released. The samples were drawn from two sources: the first 160 participants of the ongoing ImmuneRACE study, and fewer than 1,500 subjects contributed by 6 global collaborators. The sample metadata nearly always contained a de-identified subject ID, COVID-19 status, age in years and sex. Where available, HLA class I and class II types were taken from metadata supplied by the sample provider and were not determined by assay-based typing. Broad study findings and their caveats: Clinical and demographic metadata were provided uncurated, with the amount varying by source and participant.

The CDR3 sequence holds 12 residues, the cysteine and phenylalanine included. Of the read, only the CDR3 DNA is kept; its 36 bases are in frame from base 1. V is pared back by 0 bases and J by 8 bases, with 7 bases lying between the germline termini. CDR1 and CDR2, looked up from the germline V gene (reference sequence), are LGHDT and YNNKEL. TCRbeta CDR3 regions were amplified from genomic DNA by means of the immunoSEQ Assay, a bias-controlled multiplex PCR. On the authors' methods: The number of nucleated cells in each sample was estimated by amplification of reference gene primers within the assay. To quantify the absolute abundance of each unique TCRbeta CDR3 rearrangement, sequence reads were collapsed and filtered. Productive Simpson clonality was computed per sample as the square root of Simpson's diversity index over productive rearrangements. Held by TCRdb, this immuneACCESS table contains in-frame sequences only and omits some clones. Under half of the omission traces to an unresolved V gene where checked; the cause of the rest is unknown. V, J and clone size are taken as reported in that table, and D and trimming were inferred from the DNA itself. For this sample the table gives over 200,000 clones, of which 65% to 90% were detected only once. 5.1% of the sample is in the top ten clones.

This clone appeared once. What antigen it recognizes has not been identified. Base qualities are not recorded, but no much larger clone differs from it by a single base. Whole blood was collected in K2EDTA tubes by collaborating institutions according to the institutions' own protocols. For TCRbeta analysis, collaborators shipped samples as frozen whole blood, isolated PBMCs, or DNA extracted from either of those sample types. The sequence was obtained from a human donor in a cohort sampled during active COVID-19. This chain joins TRBV3-1 (or the pseudogene TRBV3-2) to TRBJ1-2; there is no confident call for the D gene. Sample: peripheral blood. CDR3 region: CASSQDNKGYTF. The sequenced DNA: TGTGCCAGCAGCCAAGATAACAAGGGCTACACCTTC.